This record concerns one T cell receptor (beta chain) sequence. It lacks a known antigen. There are no base qualities to consult, and no much larger clone falls within one base. This specimen belongs to a study of blood T cell repertoires in COVID-19 (dated by TCRdb to 2020 to 2022). Background on the whole study: Samples covering the acute and convalescent phases of COVID-19 were provided by collaborators in the United States, Italy and Spain. The prospective study material was composed of cDNA or gDNA derived from T cells, B-cell-depleted T cells, or PBMCs. Subjects who had been exposed to COVID-19, were actively infected with it, or had recovered from it provided the deeply sampled blood TCRbeta repertoires that made up the dataset. The repertoires were made available in a free public database intended to serve as a resource for research on the immune response to SARS-CoV-2. The samples were drawn from two sources: the first 160 participants of the ongoing ImmuneRACE study, and about 1,300 subjects contributed by 6 global collaborators. Nearly every sample came with metadata listing a de-identified subject ID, COVID-19 status, age in years and sex. Where HLA class I and class II types were available, the types were taken from metadata supplied by the sample provider, not from assay-based typing. Overall results and qualifications from the work: Clinical and demographic metadata were provided uncurated, with the amount varying by source and participant.

TCRbeta CDR3 regions were amplified from genomic DNA by means of the immunoSEQ Assay, a bias-controlled multiplex PCR. The study's own analysis went as follows. Within the assay, amplification of reference gene primers was used to estimate how many nucleated cells each sample contained. Sequence reads were collapsed and filtered to measure the absolute abundance of every unique TCRbeta CDR3 rearrangement. For each sample, productive Simpson clonality was calculated as the square root of Simpson's diversity index across productive rearrangements. The table comes from immuneACCESS by way of TCRdb, which keeps in-frame sequences with V and J called. Part of the clones is missing from these tables; in studies checked, under half for an unresolved V gene and the rest for unknown reasons. V and J calls and clone size are copied from that table; D and trimming were computed from the DNA. The sample table shows around 250,000 clones, and over 75% are seen once. The leading ten clones occupy about 2% of the sample.

The CDR3 spans 15 residues, from the cysteine through the phenylalanine. The sequence is cut down to CDR3 DNA, 45 bases in frame from base 1. Samples from volunteer blood donors who had recovered from COVID-19 were contributed by a second Seattle source. Collaborating institutions collected whole blood in K2EDTA tubes following their own protocols. For TCRbeta analysis, collaborators shipped samples in one of three forms: frozen whole blood, isolated PBMCs, or DNA extracted from either of those sample types. The chain links TRBV21-1 with TRBJ1-3. TRBV21-1 is termed a pseudogene. The receptor comes from a man under 40 who had recovered from COVID-19. Sequencing used peripheral blood. The sequenced DNA: TGTGCCAGCAGCCCCGGTGAGTTGGAGGGAAACACCATATATTTT. This yields the protein CASSPGELEGNTIYF.